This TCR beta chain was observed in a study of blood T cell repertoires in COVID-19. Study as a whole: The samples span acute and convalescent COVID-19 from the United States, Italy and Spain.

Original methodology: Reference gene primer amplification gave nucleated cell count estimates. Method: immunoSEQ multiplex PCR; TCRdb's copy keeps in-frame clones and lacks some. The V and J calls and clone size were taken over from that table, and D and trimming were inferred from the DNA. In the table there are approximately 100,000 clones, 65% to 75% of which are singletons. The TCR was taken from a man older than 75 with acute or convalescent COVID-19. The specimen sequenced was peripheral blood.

CDR3 protein: CASSFGLDTQYF. The CDR3 region has the DNA TGTGCCAGCAGCTTCGGTCTTGATACGCAGTATTTT. The chain links TRBV5-4 to TRBJ2-3; no clear D gene. This CDR3 has 12 amino acids. The germline V and J ends were trimmed by 2 bases and 6 bases, with 7 bases remaining between them. The germline V gene encodes CDR1 SGHNT and CDR2 YYREEE (reference sequence).